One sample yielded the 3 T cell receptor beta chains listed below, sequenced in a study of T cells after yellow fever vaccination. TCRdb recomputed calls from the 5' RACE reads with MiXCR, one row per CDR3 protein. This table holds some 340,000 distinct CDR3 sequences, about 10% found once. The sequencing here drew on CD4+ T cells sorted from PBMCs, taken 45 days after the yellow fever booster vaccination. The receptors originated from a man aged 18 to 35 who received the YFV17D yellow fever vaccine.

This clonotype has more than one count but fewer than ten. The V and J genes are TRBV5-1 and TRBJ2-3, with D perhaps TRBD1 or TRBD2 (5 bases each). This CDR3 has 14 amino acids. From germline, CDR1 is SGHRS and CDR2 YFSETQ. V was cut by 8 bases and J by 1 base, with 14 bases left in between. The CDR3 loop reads CASYIGARTDTQYF. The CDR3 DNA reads TGCGCCAGTTATATCGGGGCACGCACAGATACGCAGTATTTT.

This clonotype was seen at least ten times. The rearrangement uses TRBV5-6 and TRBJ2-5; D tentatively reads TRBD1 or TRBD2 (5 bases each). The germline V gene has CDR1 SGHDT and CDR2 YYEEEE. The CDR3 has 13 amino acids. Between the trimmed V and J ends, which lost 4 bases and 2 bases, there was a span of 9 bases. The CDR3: CASSRGRQETQYF. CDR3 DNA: TGTGCCAGCAGCCGGGGACGTCAAGAGACCCAGTACTTC.

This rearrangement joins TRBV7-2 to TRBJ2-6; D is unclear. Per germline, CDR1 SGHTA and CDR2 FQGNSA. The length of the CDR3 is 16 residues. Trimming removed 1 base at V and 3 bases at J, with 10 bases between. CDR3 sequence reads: CASSLVAGVGANVLTF. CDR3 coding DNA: TGTGCCAGCAGCTTAGTTGCTGGGGTTGGGGCCAACGTCCTGACTTTC.